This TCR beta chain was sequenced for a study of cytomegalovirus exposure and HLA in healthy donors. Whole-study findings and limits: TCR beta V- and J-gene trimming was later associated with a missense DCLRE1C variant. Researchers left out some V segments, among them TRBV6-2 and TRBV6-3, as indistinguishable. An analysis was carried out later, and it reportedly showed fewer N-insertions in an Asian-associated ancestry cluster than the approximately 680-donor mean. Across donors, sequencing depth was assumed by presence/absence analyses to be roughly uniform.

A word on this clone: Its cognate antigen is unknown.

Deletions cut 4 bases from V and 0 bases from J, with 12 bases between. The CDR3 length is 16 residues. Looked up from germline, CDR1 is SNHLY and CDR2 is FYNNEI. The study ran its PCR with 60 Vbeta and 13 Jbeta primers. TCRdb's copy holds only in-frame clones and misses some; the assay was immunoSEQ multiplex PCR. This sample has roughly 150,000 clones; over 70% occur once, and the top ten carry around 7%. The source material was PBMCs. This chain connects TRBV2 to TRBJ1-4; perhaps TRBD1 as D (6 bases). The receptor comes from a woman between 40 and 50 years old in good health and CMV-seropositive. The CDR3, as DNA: TGTGCCAGCAGTGTCACAGGGAAGACAACTAATGAAAAACTGTTTTTT. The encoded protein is CASSVTGKTTNEKLFF.